The 20 T cell receptor beta chains below were found in one sample sequenced in a study of cytomegalovirus exposure and HLA in healthy donors (dated by TCRdb to about 2017). Libraries were prepared through the immunoSEQ multiplex PCR assay. For the multiplex PCR, a mixture combining 60 forward primers for TCR Vbeta segments and 13 reverse primers for TCR Jbeta segments was used. TCRdb limited this immuneACCESS table to in-frame rearrangements with V and J called. A share of clones is missing; checked studies link under half to unresolved V genes, and the rest is unexplained. Within this sample are some 80,000 clones, with approximately 60% of them counted one time only. About 4.2% of the sample is held by the ten biggest clonotypes. Sequencing was done on a sample of PBMCs. These TCRs come from a male donor in good health and CMV-seropositive.

This clone was counted only a few times. The chain joins TRBV28 to TRBJ2-7; TRBD2 matches 7 bases. Germline V gene sequence: CDR1 MDHEN, CDR2 SYDVKM. The J segment lost 6 bases and the V segment lost 3 bases, leaving 11 bases of the junction unmatched. The CDR3 is 15 residues long. The CDR3 loop is CASSLEGGPWSEQYF. The CDR3 DNA sequence: TGTGCCAGCAGTTTGGAGGGAGGGCCGTGGAGCGAGCAGTACTTC. The complete variable domain, with remaining parts taken from reference TRBV28 and TRBJ2-7, reads DVKVTQSSRYLVKRTGEKVFLECVQDMDHENMFWYRQDPGLGLRLIYFSYDVKMKEKGDIPEGYSVSREKKERFSLILESASTNQTSMYLCASSLEGGPWSEQYFGPGTRLTVT.

The V gene is TRBV6-1, the J gene TRBJ2-5, with D possibly matching TRBD1 (6 bases). The tail of the sequence fits TRBJ2-7 better, so the J call may be wrong. There are 15 residues in the CDR3. Germline CDR1 is MNHNS and CDR2 is SASEGT. CDR3 bases: TGTGCCAGCAGTGAAACTCCCCGGACAGACAACGAGCAGTACTTC. This translates into CASSETPRTDNEQYF.

The gene calls are TRBV2 and TRBJ2-2, with D maybe TRBD2 (7 bases). Trimming shortened V by 3 bases and J by 5 bases, and 13 bases separated the two germline ends. CDR3 size: 15 residues. Germline V lookup: CDR1 SNHLY, CDR2 FYNNEI. CDR3 in amino acids: CASSEGGTKTGELFF. The DNA of the CDR3 is TGTGCCAGCAGTGAGGGGGGGACAAAAACCGGGGAGCTGTTTTTT.

V and J are TRBV4-1 and TRBJ2-1; 8 nucleotides line up with TRBD2. CDR3 size: 14 residues. The junction had 8 bases not matched to a gene; V was cut back by 5 bases and J by 8 bases. Germline CDR1 reads MGHRA; CDR2 reads YSYEKL. The CDR3 spells CASSFSGGMDEQFF. The CDR3, as DNA: TGCGCCAGCAGCTTCTCGGGGGGGATGGATGAGCAGTTCTTC.

The J gene is TRBJ1-4, the V gene TRBV19; weak D call: TRBD1 (5 bases). Per the germline V gene, CDR1 is LNHDA and CDR2 is SQIVND (reference sequence). The CDR3 loop spans 16 amino acids. The germline V and J ends were trimmed by 5 bases and 3 bases, with 16 bases remaining between them. CDR3 in DNA: TGTGCCAGTAGTGTTGGGCAGGGTCGCGCTAATGAAAAACTGTTTTTT. This encodes CASSVGQGRANEKLFF.

This rearrangement joins TRBV7-3 to TRBJ2-2; D is possibly TRBD2 (5 bases). The CDR3 has 14 residues. The germline V gene encodes CDR1 SGHTA and CDR2 FQGTGA. The V gene lost 5 bases and the J gene lost 5 bases, with 12 bases spanning the gap. CDR3 sequence reads: CASSPRTRTGELFF. CDR3 in DNA: TGTGCCAGCAGCCCTCGGACTCGGACCGGGGAGCTGTTTTTT.

The genes are TRBV29-1 and TRBJ1-2, with 7 positions matching TRBD1. CDR1 and CDR2 from the germline V gene are SQVTM and ANQGSEA. This CDR3 spans 12 amino acids. V trimming: 7 bases; J trimming: 7 bases; junction bases outside the gene matches: 9. CDR3 amino acids: CSGYETGLGYTF. In DNA form, the CDR3 reads TGCAGCGGCTACGAGACAGGGCTTGGCTACACCTTC.

Written as DNA, the CDR3 is TGTGCCAGCAGCTTGGCGGGGGTGGGAGGTTACGAGCAGTACTTC. Its translation is CASSLAGVGGYEQYF. The chain uses TRBV5-4 and TRBJ2-7, with a possible D match to TRBD2 (6 bases). The CDR3 extends over 15 amino acids. The germline gives CDR1 SGHNT, CDR2 YYREEE (reference sequence). Trimming cost V 0 bases and J 4 bases, with 14 bases left between them.

This rearrangement joins TRBV27 to TRBJ2-1; D remains ambiguous. V lost 3 bases, J lost 5 bases, and 17 bases lay in between. Germline lookup yields CDR1 MNHEY and CDR2 SMNVEV (reference sequence). The CDR3 is 16 residues long. The CDR3 region has the DNA TGTGCCAGCAGTTTCGAAGTCGGCCGCGGCAACAATGAGCAGTTCTTC. Encoded protein: CASSFEVGRGNNEQFF.

In the case of this clone: The same CDR3 arises from other DNA sequences in this sample as well. V gene TRBV30 combines with J gene TRBJ2-4; no clear D gene. CDR1 and CDR2 (germline): GTSNPN, SVGIG (reference sequence). The germline V and J ends were trimmed by 0 bases and 7 bases, with 7 bases remaining between them. The CDR3 totals 12 residues. Here the CDR3 reads CAWSVQSNIQYF. In DNA, the CDR3 is TGTGCCTGGAGTGTACAGTCTAACATTCAGTACTTC. The entire variable domain, with the rest obtained from reference TRBV30 and TRBJ2-4, is as follows: SQTIHQWPATLVQPVGSPLSLECTVEGTSNPNLYWYRQAAGRGLQLLFYSVGIGQISSEVPQNLSASRPQDRQFILSSKKLLLSDSGFYLCAWSVQSNIQYFGAGTRLSVL.

The chain combines TRBV14 with TRBJ2-3; 9 bases agree with TRBD2. The germline V gene has CDR1 SGHDN and CDR2 FVKESK. V lost 5 bases to trimming and J lost 4 bases; unmatched junction nucleotides: 4. CDR3 length: 14 residues. CDR3 residues: CASSFRLAADTQYF. CDR3 coding DNA: TGTGCCAGCAGCTTTCGACTAGCGGCAGATACGCAGTATTTT.

The chain joins TRBV5-6 to TRBJ1-2; 9 bases match TRBD1. The trim removed 3 bases at V and 4 bases at J, leaving 1 base unmatched. This CDR3 has 13 amino acids. Germline CDR1 is SGHDT and CDR2 is YYEEEE. The CDR3 loop reads CASSSTGGYGYTF. CDR3 in DNA: TGTGCCAGCAGCTCGACAGGGGGCTATGGCTACACCTTC. Variable domain in full (rest from reference TRBV5-6 and TRBJ1-2): DAGVTQSPTHLIKTRGQQVTLRCSPKSGHDTVSWYQQALGQGPQFIFQYYEEEERQRGNFPDRFSGHQFPNYSSELNVNALLLGDSALYLCASSSTGGYGYTFGSGTRLTVV.

The chain employs TRBV5-4 and TRBJ1-2; D possibly corresponds to TRBD1 (6 bases). Germline V gives CDR1 SGHNT, CDR2 YYREEE (reference sequence). Trimming pared 4 bases from V and 2 bases from J, leaving 24 bases between. The CDR3 is made up of 18 amino acids. CDR3 sequence: CASSPTWGRTRSNYGYTF. In DNA form, the CDR3 reads TGTGCCAGCAGCCCAACCTGGGGGCGGACAAGGTCAAACTATGGCTACACCTTC.

The chain is built from TRBV6-6 and TRBJ2-3; D remains ambiguous. The V gene lost 6 bases and the J gene lost 1 base, with 14 bases spanning the gap. Looked up from germline, CDR1 is MNHNY and CDR2 is SVGAGI (reference sequence). The CDR3 is made up of 15 amino acids. This CDR3 reads CASRPLGPGTDTQYF. The DNA for the CDR3 is TGTGCCAGCAGACCCCTAGGCCCCGGCACAGATACGCAGTATTTT.

Remarks on this clone: Compared with germline, one end of the junction differs, possibly owing to a read error. The chain carries TRBV7-9 and TRBJ2-1; 14 bases map to TRBD2. The CDR3 is 19 residues long. Germline V gene lookup returns CDR1 SEHNR and CDR2 FQNEAQ (reference sequence). CDR3 nucleotides: TGTTCCAGCAGCCCCCCGGGGACTAGCGGGGGCCGCTCCTACAATGAGCAGTTCTTC. Protein product: CSSSPPGTSGGRSYNEQFF.

The chain joins TRBV6-6 to TRBJ2-5; the D gene is possibly TRBD2 (7 bases). The J call may be faulty, since TRBJ2-7 better matches the DNA end. The germline V gene has CDR1 MNHNY and CDR2 SVGAGI (reference sequence). This CDR3 comprises 16 residues. The DNA of the CDR3 is TGTGCCAGCAGTTACGGACGGGGGGCCGTCTCCTACGAGCAGTACTTC. It codes for CASSYGRGAVSYEQYF.

V is TRBV6-5 and J is TRBJ2-1; D might be TRBD2 (5 bases). V lost 4 bases and J 6 bases, leaving 13 bases between the germline ends. The germline V gene encodes CDR1 MNHEY and CDR2 SVGAGI. This CDR3 has 14 residues. Here the CDR3 DNA reads TGTGCCAGCAGTTCCGGGCTAGCTGGCAATGAGCAGTTCTTC. It encodes CASSSGLAGNEQFF.

J is TRBJ2-7 and V is TRBV2, with D perhaps TRBD1 (6 bases). Per the germline V gene, CDR1 is SNHLY and CDR2 is FYNNEI. Trimming stripped 5 bases from V and 6 bases from J, with 17 bases between. CDR3 length equals 14 residues. CDR3 DNA sequence: TGTGCCAGCAGTAATTACCTGACAGGTGCCGAGCAGTACTTC. It yields the protein CASSNYLTGAEQYF.

This clone has only a few counts. This chain joins TRBV5-6 and TRBJ2-5, with 8 bases that match TRBD1. This CDR3 has 14 amino acids. CDR1 is SGHDT and CDR2 is YYEEEE in the germline V gene. Unmatched junction bases numbered 3, after V lost 1 base and J lost 4 bases. CDR3 sequence reads: CASSLSGQGETQYF. CDR3 coding DNA: TGTGCCAGCAGCTTGTCCGGACAGGGAGAGACCCAGTACTTC.

This clone was counted a few times. This chain uses TRBV2 with TRBJ1-5; no clear D gene. Trimming cost V 7 bases and J 1 base, with 5 bases left between them. Germline V gene data show CDR1 as SNHLY and CDR2 as FYNNEI. The CDR3 length is 12 residues. The chain's CDR3 is CASTVSNQPQHF. CDR3 sequence (DNA): TGTGCCAGCACCGTAAGCAATCAGCCCCAGCATTTT.